This TCR beta chain was identified in a study of CD8 T cells in Susac syndrome. RNA in amounts of roughly 0.5 to 1 ug was reverse transcribed with random hexamers. TCRdb fed the immunoSEQ multiplex PCR reads into MiXCR, producing one record per CDR3 protein. The sample lists roughly 120,000 distinct CDR3 sequences, approximately 93% occurring once. The V gene's germline CDR1 is PRHDT and CDR2 FYEKMQ (reference sequence). This CDR3 contains 17 residues. Between the trimmed V and J ends, which lost 2 bases and 4 bases, there was a span of 18 bases. What was sequenced was CD8+ T cells from PBMCs. J is TRBJ1-5 and V is TRBV13; D is perhaps TRBD1 (5 bases). The TCR originated in a human donor with multiple sclerosis. The CDR3 DNA reads as TGTGCCAGCAGCTTAAGGGGAGCGGGACTAGCGAATCAGCCCCAGCATTTT. This gives the protein CASSLRGAGLANQPQHF.